This TCR beta chain was profiled in a study of OX40 agonist ivuxolimab in advanced cancers. Study-wide findings and caveats: Expanded peripheral T cell antigen specificity was not determined. Low clonal expansion, among the lowest seen, marked partial responders at 0.1-3.0 mg/kg.

The CDR3 has 13 amino acids. V lost 0 bases to trimming and J lost 4 bases, with 5 bases between them. In germline, CDR1 is SGHNT, CDR2 YENEEA. The data were produced by immunoSEQ multiplex PCR, yet TCRdb's version contains in-frame clones alone and is incomplete. The sample shows roughly 91,000 clones, about 87% of them seen only once. Turning to this clone: The antigen is unknown.

The chain recombines TRBV11-3 with TRBJ2-3, with D uncertain. This TCR came from an adult with an advanced solid tumor such as melanoma, head and neck, liver or kidney cancer. This sample comprised CD4+ or CD8+ T cells sorted from blood, obtained in a trial of the OX40 agonist ivuxolimab. The CDR3, as DNA: TGTGCCAGCAGCTTAGACGCGGCAGATACGCAGTATTTT. The encoded protein is CASSLDAADTQYF.